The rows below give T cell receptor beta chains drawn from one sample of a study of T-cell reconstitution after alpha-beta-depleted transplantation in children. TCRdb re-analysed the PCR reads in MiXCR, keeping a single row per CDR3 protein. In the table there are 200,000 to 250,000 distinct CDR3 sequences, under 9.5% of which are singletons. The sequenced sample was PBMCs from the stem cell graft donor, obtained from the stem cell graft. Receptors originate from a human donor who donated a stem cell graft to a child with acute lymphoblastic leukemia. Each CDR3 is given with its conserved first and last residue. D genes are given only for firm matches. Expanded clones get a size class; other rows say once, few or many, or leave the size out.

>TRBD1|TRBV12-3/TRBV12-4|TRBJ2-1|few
CASLGTGGEDGNEQFF
TGTGCCAGCTTGGGGACAGGGGGCGAGGACGGCAATGAGCAGTTCTTC
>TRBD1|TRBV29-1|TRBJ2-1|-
CSVEGGTGSYNEQFF
TGCAGCGTTGAAGGCGGGACAGGGTCCTACAATGAGCAGTTCTTC
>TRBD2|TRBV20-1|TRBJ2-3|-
CSAPARGATTDTQYF
TGCAGTGCCCCGGCGCGGGGGGCAACCACAGATACGCAGTATTTT
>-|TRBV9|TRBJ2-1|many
CASSVGYSLRGRLSSYNEQFF
TGTGCCAGCAGCGTAGGTTACAGTCTTCGGGGACGCCTCAGCTCCTACAATGAGCAGTTCTTC
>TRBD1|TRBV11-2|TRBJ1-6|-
CASSTTGTGGSPLHF
TGTGCCAGCAGTACTACCGGGACAGGGGGTTCACCCCTCCACTTT
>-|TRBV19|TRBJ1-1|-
CASSIRTQGTSEAFF
TGTGCCAGTAGTATTCGAACTCAGGGAACATCTGAAGCTTTCTTT
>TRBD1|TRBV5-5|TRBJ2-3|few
CASSQGQGLSTDTQYF
TGTGCCAGCAGCCAGGGACAGGGCTTGAGCACAGATACGCAGTATTTT
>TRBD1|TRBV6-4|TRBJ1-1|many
CASRDRGTEAFF
TGTGCCAGCCGGGACAGAGGGACTGAAGCTTTCTTT
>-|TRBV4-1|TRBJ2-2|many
CASSQSQGVAGTGELFF
TGCGCCAGCAGCCAATCCCAAGGGGTAGCTGGAACCGGGGAGCTGTTTTTT
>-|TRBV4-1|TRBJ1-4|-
CASSQEERATNEKLFF
TGCGCCAGCAGCCAAGAAGAGAGGGCAACTAATGAAAAACTGTTTTTT
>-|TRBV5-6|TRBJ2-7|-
CASSFGPGARNEQYF
TGTGCCAGCAGCTTCGGTCCGGGGGCGCGGAACGAGCAGTACTTC
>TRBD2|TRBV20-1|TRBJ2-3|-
CSLWSGGASDTQYF
TGCAGCTTATGGAGCGGGGGGGCCTCAGATACGCAGTATTTT
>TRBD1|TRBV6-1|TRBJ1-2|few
CATHGQGDYGYTF
TGTGCCACCCATGGACAGGGCGACTATGGCTACACCTTC
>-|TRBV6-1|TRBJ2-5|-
CASRQGPSEGETQYF
TGTGCCAGCAGACAGGGACCGTCGGAGGGGGAGACCCAGTACTTC
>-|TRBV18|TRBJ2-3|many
CASSRPTDTQYF
TGTGCCAGCTCGAGGCCCACAGATACGCAGTATTTT
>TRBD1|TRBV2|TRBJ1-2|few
CASSGGTGGYGYTF
TGTGCCAGCAGTGGTGGGACAGGAGGCTATGGCTACACCTTC
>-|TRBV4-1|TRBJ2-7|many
CASSQDFAGPSYEQYF
TGCGCCAGCAGCCAAGATTTCGCCGGTCCCTCCTACGAGCAGTACTTC
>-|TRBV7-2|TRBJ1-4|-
CASSRLWGLNEKLFF
TGTGCCAGCAGCAGACTATGGGGTCTGAATGAAAAACTGTTTTTT
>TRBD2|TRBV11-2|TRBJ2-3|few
CASSPLERGVQDTQYF
TGTGCCAGCAGCCCCTTGGAGCGGGGGGTGCAAGATACGCAGTATTTT
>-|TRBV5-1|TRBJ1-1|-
CASSLQRPANTEAFF
TGCGCCAGCAGCTTGCAGAGACCGGCGAACACTGAAGCTTTCTTT
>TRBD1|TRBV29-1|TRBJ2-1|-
CSATSGTGDEQFF
TGCAGCGCGACGTCCGGGACAGGGGATGAGCAGTTCTTC
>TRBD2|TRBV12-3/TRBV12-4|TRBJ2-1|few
CASTLRPLAGGDSYNEQFF
TGTGCCAGCACTCTTAGACCCCTAGCGGGGGGCGATTCCTACAATGAGCAGTTCTTC
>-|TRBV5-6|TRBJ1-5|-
CASSPSPAQPQHF
TGTGCCAGCAGCCCCAGCCCCGCACAGCCCCAGCATTTT
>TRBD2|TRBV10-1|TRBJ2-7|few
CASSESMVAGGSYEQYF
TGCGCCAGCAGTGAGTCAATGGTAGCGGGGGGCTCCTACGAGCAGTACTTC
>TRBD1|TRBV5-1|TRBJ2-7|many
CASSPDRTGSPWEQYF
TGCGCCAGCAGCCCGGACAGGACAGGGTCCCCCTGGGAGCAGTACTTC
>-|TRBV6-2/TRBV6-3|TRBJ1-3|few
CASSYAAISGNTIYF
TGTGCCAGCAGTTACGCTGCGATCTCTGGAAACACCATATATTTT
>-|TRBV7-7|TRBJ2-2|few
CASSSTTGNTGELFF
TGTGCCAGCAGCTCCACGACCGGGAACACCGGGGAGCTGTTTTTT
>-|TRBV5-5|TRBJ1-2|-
CASSLGDPLSFGYGYTF
TGTGCCAGCAGCTTGGGGGACCCTCTTTCTTTTGGCTATGGCTACACCTTC
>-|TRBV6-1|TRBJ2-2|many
CASSGRSAGTGELFF
TGTGCCAGCAGTGGACGATCCGCAGGGACCGGGGAGCTGTTTTTT
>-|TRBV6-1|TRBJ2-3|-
CASRKRGANIPDTQYF
TGTGCCAGCAGAAAACGGGGGGCCAACATCCCCGATACGCAGTATTTT
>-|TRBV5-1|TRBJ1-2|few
CASRPDLRTGNYGYTF
TGCGCCAGCAGACCTGACCTTCGGACGGGGAACTATGGCTACACCTTC
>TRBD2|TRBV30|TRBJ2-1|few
CAWTMAGGSYNEQFF
TGTGCCTGGACTATGGCGGGGGGGTCCTACAATGAGCAGTTCTTC
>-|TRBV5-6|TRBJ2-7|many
CASSLDSTREQYF
TGTGCCAGCAGCTTGGACAGCACCCGCGAGCAGTACTTC
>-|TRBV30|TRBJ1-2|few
CAWTMGIGDGYTF
TGTGCCTGGACAATGGGGATCGGGGATGGCTACACCTTC
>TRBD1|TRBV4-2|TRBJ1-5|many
CASSQDIGQASNQPQHF
TGTGCCAGCAGCCAAGACATTGGACAGGCTAGCAATCAGCCCCAGCATTTT
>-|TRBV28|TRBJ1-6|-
CASSLWAGAENSPLHF
TGTGCCAGCAGTTTATGGGCAGGGGCCGAGAATTCACCCCTCCACTTT
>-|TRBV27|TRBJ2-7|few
CASSWDLLSSYEQYF
TGTGCCAGCAGTTGGGACTTGTTGAGCTCCTACGAGCAGTACTTC
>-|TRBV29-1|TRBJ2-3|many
CSVASLADTQYF
TGCAGCGTTGCGAGCTTGGCAGATACGCAGTATTTT
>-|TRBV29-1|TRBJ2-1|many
CSVRPLGRENEQFF
TGCAGCGTTCGCCCACTCGGCAGGGAGAATGAGCAGTTCTTC
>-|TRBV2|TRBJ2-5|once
CASSDDRWGQETQYF
TGTGCCAGCAGTGACGACAGATGGGGCCAAGAGACCCAGTACTTC
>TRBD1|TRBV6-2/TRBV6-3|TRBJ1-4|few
CASSFTDRASEKLFF
TGTGCCAGCAGTTTCACGGACAGGGCGAGCGAAAAACTGTTTTTT
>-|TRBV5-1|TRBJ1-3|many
CASSLEGVDHTIYF
TGCGCCAGCAGCTTGGAGGGTGTCGACCACACCATATATTTT
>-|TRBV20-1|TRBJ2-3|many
CSAKELADTDTQYF
TGCAGTGCTAAAGAGTTAGCAGATACAGATACGCAGTATTTT
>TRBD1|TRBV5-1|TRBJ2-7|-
CASSGGTGSYEQYF
TGCGCCAGCAGCGGCGGGACAGGGAGCTACGAGCAGTACTTC
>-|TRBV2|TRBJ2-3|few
CASRGFASTDTQYF
TGTGCCAGCAGGGGGTTTGCTAGCACAGATACGCAGTATTTT
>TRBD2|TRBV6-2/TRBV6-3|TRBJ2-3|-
CASSYSRTSGDTDTQYF
TGTGCCAGCAGTTACTCCCGGACTAGCGGGGACACAGATACGCAGTATTTT
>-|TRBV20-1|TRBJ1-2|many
CSARIAGTANYGYTF
TGCAGTGCTAGAATTGCGGGGACCGCTAACTATGGCTACACCTTC
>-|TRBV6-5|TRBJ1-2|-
CASSYLGSIDGYTF
TGTGCCAGCAGTTACCTGGGTTCCATCGATGGCTACACCTTC
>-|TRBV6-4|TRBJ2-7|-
CASSDSTGVYEQYF
TGTGCCAGCAGTGACTCGACCGGGGTCTACGAGCAGTACTTC
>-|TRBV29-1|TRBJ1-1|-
CTTGGPTEAFF
TGCACCACCGGGGGGCCCACTGAAGCTTTCTTT
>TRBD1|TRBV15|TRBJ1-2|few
CATSTGTGDGYTF
TGTGCCACCAGCACCGGGACAGGGGACGGCTACACCTTC
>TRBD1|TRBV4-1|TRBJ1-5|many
CASSPGGRYSNQPQHF
TGCGCCAGCAGCCCAGGGGGCCGTTATAGCAATCAGCCCCAGCATTTT
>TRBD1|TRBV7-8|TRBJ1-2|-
CASSGAGTVYYGYTF
TGTGCCAGCAGCGGGGCCGGGACAGTCTACTATGGCTACACCTTC
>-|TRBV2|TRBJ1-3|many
CASSVGVRGNTIYF
TGTGCCAGCAGTGTCGGGGTTCGGGGAAACACCATATATTTT
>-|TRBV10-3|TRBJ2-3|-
CAIAPGTDTQYF
TGTGCCATAGCACCGGGCACAGATACGCAGTATTTT